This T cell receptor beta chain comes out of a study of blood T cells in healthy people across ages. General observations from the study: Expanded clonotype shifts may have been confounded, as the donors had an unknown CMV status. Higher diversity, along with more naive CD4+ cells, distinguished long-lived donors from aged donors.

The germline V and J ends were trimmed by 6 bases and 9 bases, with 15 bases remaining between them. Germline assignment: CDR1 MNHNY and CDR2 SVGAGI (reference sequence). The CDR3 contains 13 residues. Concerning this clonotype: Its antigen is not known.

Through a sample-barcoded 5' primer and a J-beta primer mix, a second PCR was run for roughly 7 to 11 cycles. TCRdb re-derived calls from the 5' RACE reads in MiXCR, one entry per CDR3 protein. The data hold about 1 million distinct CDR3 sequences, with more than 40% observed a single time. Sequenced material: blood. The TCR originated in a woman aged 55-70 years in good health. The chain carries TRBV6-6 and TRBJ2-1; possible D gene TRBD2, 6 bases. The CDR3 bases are TGTGCCAGCAGCCCCCGGGGGTTTGGTGAGCAGTTCTTC. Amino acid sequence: CASSPRGFGEQFF.